The 3 T cell receptor beta chains in this list originate from one sample, sequenced in a study of shared clonotypes between healthy human individuals. TCRdb keeps only in-frame clones here, not all; method: immunoSEQ multiplex PCR. The sample includes 2 million to 2.5 million clones, around 93% of them seen just once. Sequenced: naive CD4+ T cells from PBMCs. The subset is: CD45RA+ positively selected. These receptors all stem from a man aged 18 to 29 in good health. Some clones in this sample may be carry-over from other donors' samples.

V gene TRBV28 combines with J gene TRBJ1-2; D unclear. The ends were cut back, 6 bases at V and 5 bases at J, with 22 bases in the middle. Germline values: CDR1 MDHEN, CDR2 SYDVKM. The CDR3 extends over 16 amino acids. CDR3 sequence: CASRPPLGPGGYGYTF. The DNA of the CDR3 is TGTGCCAGCAGGCCGCCTTTGGGCCCGGGAGGTTATGGCTACACCTTC.

V is TRBV28 and J is TRBJ1-1; D unclear. This CDR3 has 10 amino acids. CDR1 and CDR2 (germline): MDHEN, SYDVKM. Deletions cut 5 bases from V and 10 bases from J, with 8 bases between. The CDR3 is CASSRFLAFF. The CDR3 DNA sequence: TGTGCCAGCAGTCGTTTTTTAGCTTTCTTT.

The rearrangement joins TRBV11-2 to TRBJ1-5, with D uncertain. The V gene's germline CDR1 is SGHAT and CDR2 FQNNGV. The CDR3 is 13 residues long. Trimming removed 1 base from V and 7 bases from J, with 8 bases in between. The CDR3 loop reads CASSLVGEQPQHF. In DNA form, the CDR3 reads TGTGCCAGCAGCTTAGTTGGTGAGCAGCCCCAGCATTTT.